This paragraph covers one T cell receptor beta chain sequence. CDR1 DFQATT and CDR2 SNEGSKA come from the germline V gene (reference sequence). V lost 5 bases and J 4 bases, leaving 17 bases between the germline ends. This CDR3 has 14 residues. The data derive from a study of blood T cells in healthy people across ages. Together with a sample-barcoded 5' primer, a J-beta primer mix was included in a second PCR lasting about 6 to 12 cycles. TCRdb analysed the 5' RACE reads with MiXCR anew, one entry per CDR3 protein. The sample shows about 700,000 distinct CDR3 sequences, about 30% of them seen only once.

V and J are TRBV20-1 and TRBJ1-2, with D possibly TRBD1 on 5 matching bases. Input material: blood. This TCR derives from a woman older than 75 in good health. CDR3 coding DNA: TGCAGTGCTTGGACAAGGCAGGGAGGCTATGGCTACACCTTC. It translates to CSAWTRQGGYGYTF.